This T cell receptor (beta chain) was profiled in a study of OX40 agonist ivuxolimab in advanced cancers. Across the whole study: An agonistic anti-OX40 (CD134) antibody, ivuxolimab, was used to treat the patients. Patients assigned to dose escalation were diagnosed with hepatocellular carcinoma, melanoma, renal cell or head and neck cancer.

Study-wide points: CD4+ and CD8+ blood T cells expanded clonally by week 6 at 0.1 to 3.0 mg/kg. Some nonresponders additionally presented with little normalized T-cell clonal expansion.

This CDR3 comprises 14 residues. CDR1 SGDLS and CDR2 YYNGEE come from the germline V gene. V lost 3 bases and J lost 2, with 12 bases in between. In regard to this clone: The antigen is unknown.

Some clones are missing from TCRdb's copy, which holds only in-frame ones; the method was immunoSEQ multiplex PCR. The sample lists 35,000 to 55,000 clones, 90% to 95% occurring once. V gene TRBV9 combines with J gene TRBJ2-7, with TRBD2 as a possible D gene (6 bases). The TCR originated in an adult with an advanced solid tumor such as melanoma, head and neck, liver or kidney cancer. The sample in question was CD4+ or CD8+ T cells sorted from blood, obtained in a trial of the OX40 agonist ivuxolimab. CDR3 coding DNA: TGTGCCAGCAGCGAGGGCGGGGAGCCCTACGAGCAGTACTTC. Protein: CASSEGGEPYEQYF.